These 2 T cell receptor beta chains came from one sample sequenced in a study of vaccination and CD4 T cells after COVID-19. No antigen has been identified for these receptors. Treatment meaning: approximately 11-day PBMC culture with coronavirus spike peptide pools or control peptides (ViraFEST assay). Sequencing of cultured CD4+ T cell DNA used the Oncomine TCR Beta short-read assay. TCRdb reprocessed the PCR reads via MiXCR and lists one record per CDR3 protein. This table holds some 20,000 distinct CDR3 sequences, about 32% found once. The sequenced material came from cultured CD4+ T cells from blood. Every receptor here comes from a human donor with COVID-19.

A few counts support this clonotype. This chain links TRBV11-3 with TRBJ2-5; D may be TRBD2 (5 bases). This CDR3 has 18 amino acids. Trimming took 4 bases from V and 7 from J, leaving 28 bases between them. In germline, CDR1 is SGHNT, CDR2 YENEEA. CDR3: CASSSTVERRITKRTQYF. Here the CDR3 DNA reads TGTGCCAGCAGCTCCACGGTTGAGCGGAGGATAACCAAGAGGACCCAGTACTTC.

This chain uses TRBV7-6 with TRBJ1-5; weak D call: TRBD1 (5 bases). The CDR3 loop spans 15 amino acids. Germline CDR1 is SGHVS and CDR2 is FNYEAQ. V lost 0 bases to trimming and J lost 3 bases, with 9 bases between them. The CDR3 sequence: CASSLARGPNQPQHF. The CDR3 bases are TGTGCCAGCAGCTTAGCGAGGGGCCCCAATCAGCCCCAGCATTTT.